This entry lists 16 T cell receptor beta chains sequenced from one sample in a study of blood T cell repertoires in COVID-19. TCRdb's copy holds only in-frame clones and misses some; the assay was immunoSEQ multiplex PCR. The sample includes about 88,000 clones, around nine tenths seen only once; the top ten take approximately 20%. Sequencing used peripheral blood. These receptors all stem from a woman in her sixties or seventies with COVID-19, enrolled during active disease.

V is TRBV7-9 and J is TRBJ1-2, with 7 nucleotides matching TRBD1. V lost 3 bases, J lost 7 bases, and 11 bases stayed unmatched. The germline V gene has CDR1 SEHNR and CDR2 FQNEAQ (reference sequence). The CDR3 spans 15 residues. This CDR3 is CASSLALTGYSGYTF. CDR3 in DNA: TGTGCCAGCAGCTTGGCCCTGACAGGGTACAGTGGCTACACCTTC.

The rearrangement links TRBV12-3 or TRBV12-4 to TRBJ2-5; 7 nucleotides line up with TRBD1. This CDR3 has 12 amino acids. With V trimmed by 8 bases and J by 1 base, 1 base remained unmatched. CDR3 in amino acids: CASGDSQETQYF. Written as DNA, the CDR3 is TGTGCCAGCGGGGACAGCCAAGAGACCCAGTACTTC.

The chain recombines TRBV13 with TRBJ1-2; D is perhaps TRBD1 (6 bases). The CDR3 covers 15 residues. Germline loops: CDR1 PRHDT, CDR2 FYEKMQ (reference sequence). V lost 5 bases, J lost 1 base, and 14 bases lay in between. The CDR3 DNA follows: TGTGCCAGCAGCGCGTGGACAGATATTAACTATGGCTACACCTTC. As protein: CASSAWTDINYGYTF.

The CDR3 bases are TGTGCCAGCAGCCAAGAACGCCAAGGGGGTTCACCCCTCCACTTT. Protein: CASSQERQGGSPLHF. V usage is TRBV4-2 and J usage is TRBJ1-6, with D maybe TRBD1 (6 bases). Germline CDR1 is LGHNA and CDR2 is YNFKEQ. Trimming pared 0 bases from V and 9 bases from J, leaving 12 bases between. The CDR3 contains 15 residues.

The V call is TRBV6-5, the J call TRBJ1-2, with D hard to call. CDR3 length: 13 residues. From germline, CDR1 is MNHEY and CDR2 SVGAGI. Between the trimmed V and J ends, which lost 3 bases and 11 bases, there was a span of 16 bases. CDR3 coding DNA: TGTGCCAGCAGTTATGGGCCAGGATTAGCGTACACCTTC. Amino acids: CASSYGPGLAYTF.

This sequence joins TRBV29-1 and TRBJ2-2, with TRBD2 as a possible D gene (5 bases). Trimming left V 5 bases short and J 4 bases short, with 11 bases between. Looked up from germline, CDR1 is SQVTM and CDR2 is ANQGSEA. CDR3 size: 13 residues. The CDR3 nucleotides are TGCAGCGTTCGGACGGGGAGCACCGGGGAGCTGTTTTTT. It is translated as CSVRTGSTGELFF.

V gene TRBV30 combines with J gene TRBJ1-5; maybe TRBD1 (5 bases). Germline values: CDR1 GTSNPN, CDR2 SVGIG (reference sequence). This CDR3 contains 18 residues. Trimming removed 0 bases at V and 1 base at J, with 19 bases between. The CDR3 DNA sequence: TGTGCCTGGAGTGTAAGGGGAATTGTCGCGGGGAGCAATCAGCCCCAGCATTTT. Its protein is CAWSVRGIVAGSNQPQHF.

In this sample, this clone turned up a few times. The chain recombines TRBV30 with TRBJ1-2; the D gene is possibly TRBD1 (6 bases). CDR3 size: 11 residues. V was cut by 7 bases and J by 5 bases, with 11 bases left in between. Germline CDR1 is GTSNPN and CDR2 is SVGIG (reference sequence). CDR3 sequence (DNA): TGTGCCTTTCAAACAGGGTATGGCTACACCTTC. It translates to CAFQTGYGYTF.

The chain joins TRBV28 to TRBJ2-7; D may be TRBD1 (6 bases). The CDR3 runs 14 residues. Trimming left V 6 bases short and J 5 bases short, with 17 bases between. CDR1 and CDR2 from the germline V gene are MDHEN and SYDVKM. CDR3 nucleotide sequence: TGTGCCAGCAGCCCCGACAGGTTGCGGGACGAGCAGTACTTC. Its translation: CASSPDRLRDEQYF. The variable domain in full, with the rest retrieved from reference TRBV28 and TRBJ2-7, is DVKVTQSSRYLVKRTGEKVFLECVQDMDHENMFWYRQDPGLGLRLIYFSYDVKMKEKGDIPEGYSVSREKKERFSLILESASTNQTSMYLCASSPDRLRDEQYFGPGTRLTVT.

The chain recombines TRBV5-1 with TRBJ2-2, with a weak D call TRBD1 (6 bases). The CDR3 consists of 14 residues. CDR1 is SGHRS and CDR2 is YFSETQ in the germline V gene. V was trimmed by 4 bases and J by 6 bases, leaving 13 bases between them. The CDR3 region has the DNA TGCGCCAGCAGCATGGGGACAAACCCCGGGGAGCTGTTTTTT. Translating gives CASSMGTNPGELFF.

The gene calls are TRBV7-9 and TRBJ1-2; TRBD1 agrees at 8 bases. Germline lookup yields CDR1 SEHNR and CDR2 FQNEAQ (reference sequence). The ends lost 5 bases at V and 5 bases at J; junction bases unmatched: 10. The CDR3 covers 15 residues. The CDR3, as DNA: TGTGCCAGCAGCCTCTTGGGGCAGGGGGCTTATGGCTACACCTTC. This translates into CASSLLGQGAYGYTF.

This clone is a singleton in its sample. The chain uses TRBV11-2 and TRBJ2-4; D is ambiguous. V was pared by 1 base and J by 9 bases, with 16 bases between. This CDR3 spans 15 amino acids. CDR1 and CDR2 (germline): SGHAT, FQNNGV. CDR3 sequence (DNA): TGTGCCAGCAGCTTAGGAGCCCACCCGGTGAGCATTCAGTACTTC. Protein: CASSLGAHPVSIQYF.

This chain links TRBV6-1 with TRBJ1-5, with TRBD1 as a possible D gene (5 bases). V was pared by 5 bases and J by 6 bases, with 11 bases between. Germline V gene sequence: CDR1 MNHNS, CDR2 SASEGT. This CDR3 has 13 residues. The DNA of the CDR3 is TGTGCCAGCAGTTTTGCGGGGGGTCAGCCCCAGCATTTT. This translates into CASSFAGGQPQHF.

The rearrangement links TRBV7-9 to TRBJ2-7, with D possibly TRBD2 on 7 matching bases. This CDR3 contains 15 residues. Trimming removed 3 bases at V and 5 bases at J, with 17 bases between. The germline V gene encodes CDR1 SEHNR and CDR2 FQNEAQ (reference sequence). The CDR3: CASSFGGGGSDEQYF. CDR3 sequence (DNA): TGTGCCAGCAGCTTCGGGGGAGGGGGTTCGGACGAGCAGTACTTC.

J is TRBJ1-1 and V is TRBV5-5, with 9 bases fitting TRBD1. Germline loops: CDR1 SGHKS, CDR2 YYEKEE (reference sequence). V dropped 4 bases and J dropped 1; count of bases not matched to a gene: 2. The CDR3 totals 14 residues. Written as DNA, the CDR3 is TGTGCCAGCAGCAGGACAGGGGCGAACACTGAAGCTTTCTTT. Translation: CASSRTGANTEAFF.

The chain is built from TRBV9 and TRBJ1-6; perhaps TRBD1 as D (6 bases). V lost 0 bases, J lost 6 bases, and 16 bases lay in between. Looked up from germline, CDR1 is SGDLS and CDR2 is YYNGEE. The CDR3 has 17 amino acids. CDR3 nucleotide sequence: TGTGCCAGCAGCGTAGAGACCTCAGGGGTCGGTAATTCACCCCTCCACTTT. It codes for CASSVETSGVGNSPLHF.